Listed here is a single T cell receptor beta chain. What it recognizes is unknown. The record originates from a study of T cell repertoires in cytomegalovirus infection. Study background: Selection of CMV epitopes for the study included recently identified HLA-C-restricted and well-studied HLA-B-restricted ones. Based on public TCR beta signatures, there were indications of CMV infection and of a matching HLA type.

General observations from the study: The ex vivo response was dominated by HLA-C-restricted CMV-specific TCR beta clonotypes.

A single record per CDR3 protein comes from TCRdb applying MiXCR to the reads. The data show 750,000 to 950,000 distinct CDR3 sequences, about 29% seen once. Sequencing was performed on cultured CD8+ T cells from PBMCs, taken from culture after CMV antigen stimulation. This TCR was recovered from a human donor in good health (CMV status not recorded). Some clones in this sample may be carry-over from other donors' samples.

The CDR3 protein is CASSLKGSDEAFF. The CDR3 DNA follows: TGTGCCAGCAGTTTAAAGGGGTCAGATGAAGCTTTCTTT. The chain recombines TRBV27 with TRBJ1-1; a possible D gene is TRBD1 (5 bases). The V and J ends lost 2 bases and 7 bases respectively, with 11 bases between them. The CDR3 extends over 13 amino acids. Looked up from germline, CDR1 is MNHEY and CDR2 is SMNVEV (reference sequence).